Given below is one T cell receptor beta chain in context. Its specificity is not known. TCR sequencing covered a few patients who responded to pembrolizumab. TCRdb's copy holds only in-frame clones and misses some; the assay was immunoSEQ multiplex PCR. The sample holds 30,000 to 40,000 clones; approximately 84% are singletons and the top ten take over 3%. This sample is part of a study of PD-1 blockade in mismatch repair-deficient tumors. In the study overall: Patients had approximately 11 mismatch repair-deficient cancer types and were previously treated and progressing.

Study results and caveats: Rapid post-treatment expansion, then contraction, generally preceding radiologic response, marked tumor-resident clones.

Germline CDR1 reads MRHNA; CDR2 reads SNTAGT. The CDR3 covers 13 residues. Trimming at V came to 6 bases and at J to 10 bases, leaving 6 bases not matched to a gene. This sequence originates from an adult with mismatch repair-deficient cancer. Sequencing was performed on peripheral blood, taken around 76 weeks after starting pembrolizumab. The chain uses TRBV6-4 and TRBJ1-6; 7 nucleotides agree with TRBD1. The DNA of the CDR3 is TGTGCCAGCAGCCGCGACAGGGTATCACCCCTCCACTTT. Protein: CASSRDRVSPLHF.